The subject of this entry is one T cell receptor (beta chain). There is no known antigen for this receptor. No per-base quality is available; no much larger clone lies one base away. The germline V gene provides CDR1 SGDLS and CDR2 YYNGEE. V ends up 0 bases short and J 5 bases short, with an unmatched junction base count of 7. Including cysteine and phenylalanine, the CDR3 has 15 amino acids. Kept here is only the CDR3 DNA, which spans 45 bases and is read in frame from base 1. The data originate from a study of CD8 T cells in Susac syndrome (dated by TCRdb to between 2019 and 2020). Study-level background: Among the sequenced Susac syndrome patients, over five had clinically active disease and roughly eight were in clinical remission. Repertoire sequencing was used to test whether CD8+ T cell activation and differentiation in Susac syndrome was antigen driven. At blood withdrawal, Susac syndrome patients were therapy-naive, treated with corticosteroids (with IVIg additionally given to some), or treated with IVIg alone. Clonality of the CD8+ T cell repertoire was compared between about a dozen healthy donors, about 14 Susac syndrome patients and fewer than 16 multiple sclerosis patients.

Peripheral blood CD8+ and CD4+ T cells from healthy donors, Susac syndrome patients and multiple sclerosis patients were profiled by high-throughput TCR beta sequencing. Susac syndrome patients met recently defined diagnostic criteria for definite or probable disease. Bulk CD8+ and CD4+ T cells were purified magnetically by negative isolation, whereas CD8+ TEMRA cells were enriched by FACS. Blood was collected in EDTA tubes and processed within 24 hours, with PBMCs isolated through density gradient centrifugation. PBMCs intended for TCR sequencing were cryopreserved in liquid nitrogen and were subsequently thawed in a 37 degrees C water bath. Purity of sorted or isolated CD4+, CD8+ and CD8+ TEMRA cells was at least 90%. General findings and caveats noted by the study authors: The number of individuals in the TCR sequencing and HLA analysis was recognized as being relatively small. Sixteen and five Susac-specific public clones were found in the total CD8+ and CD8+ TEMRA repertoires, respectively. Susac syndrome CD8+ repertoires showed clonal expansion, highest in CD8+ TEMRA cells and greater in clinically active than remitting patients.

RNA was extracted using the RNeasy kit, and about 0.45 to 1 ug of the RNA was reverse transcribed with random hexamers. The immunoSEQ multiplex PCR assay, which covers 54 Vbeta and 13 Jbeta segments, was used to amplify TCR beta CDR3 regions. To correct PCR amplification bias, a synthetic template baseline was used for both primer optimization and computational correction. In the authors' own workflow: Reads were annotated to V, D and J genes according to IMGT and were analyzed with immunoSEQ Analyzer, with only productive sequences retained. Clonality was computed as one minus Shannon entropy normalized by log2 of the number of productive unique sequences. Public and private clones were assessed among the 100 most prevalent clones of each patient and control. Clones were defined as Susac-specific when absent from the healthy and MS cohorts, from fewer than 1,300 published viral clones and from other ImmuneACCESS disease sequences. TCRdb trimmed public reads at Q25 via fastp, called clones via MiXCR and kept in-frame beta chains. A single entry per CDR3 protein holds the most common genes and DNA from its merged rows. The authors' filters were not applied to this entry. Here the sample has 95,000 to 150,000 distinct CDR3 sequences; 90% to 95% occur a single time. The ten most abundant clones make up over 0.2% of the sample.

This receptor was taken from a human donor with Susac syndrome. The sample was CD8+ T cells from PBMCs. Recombination connected TRBV9 to TRBJ1-1; TRBD1 fits 7 bases in the junction. The DNA sequence is given as TGTGCCAGCAGCGTAGATGAGGGGGCGAGGACTGAAGCTTTCTTT. Translation gives CASSVDEGARTEAFF.